A selection of T cell receptor beta chains follows, all from one sample in a study of T cell changes during pregnancy in multiple sclerosis. Sequenced by immunoSEQ multiplex PCR; TCRdb stores in-frame clones only, minus some. There are about 20,000 clones in the sample; 75% to 90% occur only once, and 20% lies in the top ten. Material: CD8+ T cells from peripheral blood mononuclear cells, obtained after pregnancy. These receptor sequences come from a female donor in good health, enrolled as a control in a pregnancy study. The CDR3 runs from the conserved cysteine through the conserved F or W. The D gene is left open where the match is weak. Clone size is stated in some rows and not others, as once, few, many or a class when expanded.

CDR3nt,CDR3aa,v_gene,d_gene,abundance,j_gene
TGTGCCAGCAGCATTAAGAAACGACAGGAATCTCTTAACTATGGCTACACCTTC,CASSIKKRQESLNYGYTF,TRBV7-9,-,-,TRBJ1-2
TGCGCCAGCAGCCTCGAAACCGGGCAGGGGGACGTAATGAACACTGAAGCTTTCTTT,CASSLETGQGDVMNTEAFF,TRBV4-3,TRBD1,-,TRBJ1-1
TGTGCCAGCAGCTTATCCAGATACACTGAAGCTTTCTTT,CASSLSRYTEAFF,TRBV7-9,-,few,TRBJ1-1
TGTGCCAGCAGCGCGACGACAGGATCCCTCTACGAGCAGTACTTC,CASSATTGSLYEQYF,TRBV5-6,-,-,TRBJ2-7
TGCAGCGCTGGAGGGAATGAGCACGAGCAGTACTTC,CSAGGNEHEQYF,TRBV29-1,-,-,TRBJ2-7
TGTGCCAGTAGTTCCCTAGCGTGGGCAGATACGCAGTATTTT,CASSSLAWADTQYF,TRBV19,-,-,TRBJ2-3
TGTGCCAGCAGCCCCATAGGTGGGCTAGGGGTGCCGGAGCAGTACTTC,CASSPIGGLGVPEQYF,TRBV27,-,-,TRBJ2-7
TGTGCCAGCAGTACCCCGACAGCCTCCTACGAGCAGTACTTC,CASSTPTASYEQYF,TRBV6-1,-,-,TRBJ2-7
TGTGCCAGCGGGGGGGGGACTGATGAGCAGTTCTTC,CASGGGTDEQFF,TRBV7-9,TRBD2,-,TRBJ2-1
TGTGCCAGCAGTTCACAGTTTTGGAATGAAAAACTGTTTTTT,CASSSQFWNEKLFF,TRBV27,-,-,TRBJ1-4
TGCGCCAGCAGCCAAGAATGGGGCGACTGGGACTATGGCTACACCTTC,CASSQEWGDWDYGYTF,TRBV4-3,-,-,TRBJ1-2
TGCGCCAGCAGCCAAGAAGGATCAGGGGCTAGCACAGATACGCAGTATTTT,CASSQEGSGASTDTQYF,TRBV4-1,-,-,TRBJ2-3
TGTGCCAGCACCTACCAATGGAACACTGAAGCTTTCTTT,CASTYQWNTEAFF,TRBV6-5,-,-,TRBJ1-1
TGTGCCAGCAGTGAGGGACTCGAAACCTACGAGCAGTACTTC,CASSEGLETYEQYF,TRBV25-1,-,once,TRBJ2-7
TGTGCTAGTGTCGGCGGGGGGGCCTTGAATGAGCAGTTCTTC,CASVGGGALNEQFF,TRBV12-5,TRBD2,once,TRBJ2-1
TGTGCCATCAGTGAGTCCGGGGGAGGCACAGATACGCAGTATTTT,CAISESGGGTDTQYF,TRBV10-3,-,-,TRBJ2-3
TGTGCCAGCAGCCGAGGGACAGTCAAAGATGCTGAAGCTTTCTTT,CASSRGTVKDAEAFF,TRBV7-9,TRBD1,-,TRBJ1-1
TGTGCCAGCAGCGTAGCTACGGGGTTTGACGAGCAGTACTTC,CASSVATGFDEQYF,TRBV9,-,-,TRBJ2-7
TGTGCCAGCAGTTTTCTAAGGCGGGGAGGCACTGAAGCTTTCTTT,CASSFLRRGGTEAFF,TRBV27,-,-,TRBJ1-1
TGTGCCAGCAGCGCAGCCAGCGCCAAGTCGGGGGGCTCGCGTTTCGGCTATGGCTACACCTTC,CASSAASAKSGGSRFGYGYTF,TRBV9,-,-,TRBJ1-2
TGTGCCAGCAGCGGAGAAGCTGGCTACACCTTC,CASSGEAGYTF,TRBV11-2,-,-,TRBJ1-2
TGTGCCAGCAGCTCGACAGGGGGCGCGGTGAGTGTGTACTTC,CASSSTGGAVSVYF,TRBV7-9,TRBD1,-,TRBJ2-7
TGTGCCAGCAGTTACAATCCCGAGACCTACGAGCAGTACTTC,CASSYNPETYEQYF,TRBV6-5,-,-,TRBJ2-7
TGTGCCAGCAGTTTCCAAGAAAAACTGTTTTTT,CASSFQEKLFF,TRBV27,-,few,TRBJ1-4
TGTGCCAGCATTGTAGGGTCGGCGGGAGAGTTTGTAGATACGCAGTATTTT,CASIVGSAGEFVDTQYF,TRBV7-8,TRBD2,-,TRBJ2-3
TGTGCCAGCAGCCAAGATGACAGGGCGAACAATGAGCAGTTCTTC,CASSQDDRANNEQFF,TRBV14,TRBD1,once,TRBJ2-1
TGTGCCAGCCGGGGAACAAACACAGATACGCAGTATTTT,CASRGTNTDTQYF,TRBV11-3,-,once,TRBJ2-3
TGTGCCAGCAGTTACTTCGGGGTTTTGGATACTGAAGCTTTCTTT,CASSYFGVLDTEAFF,TRBV6-5,-,-,TRBJ1-1
TGTGCCAGTAGTATATGGTCCCAGGGGACAGCCTACGAGCAGTACTTC,CASSIWSQGTAYEQYF,TRBV19,TRBD1,-,TRBJ2-7
TGCGCCAGCGGGCACTCGGGGGGCGGTCAAGAGACCCAGTACTTC,CASGHSGGGQETQYF,TRBV10-2,-,-,TRBJ2-5
TGCGCCAGCAGCCCAGAAACCGCGGGACTTAACGAGGATGAGCAGTTCTTC,CASSPETAGLNEDEQFF,TRBV4-3,-,-,TRBJ2-1
TGTGCCAGCAGCCAAGCCAGGGGAGAGGGTATGGGTGAAGCTTTCTTT,CASSQARGEGMGEAFF,TRBV4-2,-,-,TRBJ1-1
TGCGCCAGCAGCCAAGGGACAGGGACGGACAATGAGCAGTTCTTC,CASSQGTGTDNEQFF,TRBV4-3,TRBD1,-,TRBJ2-1
TGCGCCAGCAGCCAAGATACGGGGGGACGGGCCGAGCAGTACTTC,CASSQDTGGRAEQYF,TRBV4-1,TRBD2,-,TRBJ2-7
TGTGCCAGCAGCTTAAGTCCAGCAGGTGGCTACACCTTC,CASSLSPAGGYTF,TRBV11-2,-,-,TRBJ1-2
TGTGCCAGCAGTCTAGGGAGTCACACTGAAGCTTTCTTT,CASSLGSHTEAFF,TRBV11-3,-,-,TRBJ1-1
TGTGCCAGCAGCACGACAGACAGCTCCTACAATGAGCAGTTCTTC,CASSTTDSSYNEQFF,TRBV7-9,-,-,TRBJ2-1
TGTGCCAGCAGTGAACACGGACAGGGTACGATCTACGAGCAGTACTTC,CASSEHGQGTIYEQYF,TRBV2,TRBD1,-,TRBJ2-7
TGTGCCAGCAGCTTATCGGGTCTCTACGAGCAGTACTTC,CASSLSGLYEQYF,TRBV11-2,-,few,TRBJ2-7
TGTGCTAGCAGCGTCGGGACACCCTACGAGCAGTACTTC,CASSVGTPYEQYF,TRBV7-7,-,once,TRBJ2-7
TGCAGCGTTGATGCCGGTGACATTAGCAATCAGCCCCAGCATTTT,CSVDAGDISNQPQHF,TRBV29-1,-,-,TRBJ1-5
TGTGCTAGCAGCGTCTTAGGGGCAGATACGCAGTATTTT,CASSVLGADTQYF,TRBV7-7,-,-,TRBJ2-3
TGTGCCAGCCAGGGGCAGGGCGGCTACAATGAGCAGTTCTTC,CASQGQGGYNEQFF,TRBV2,-,-,TRBJ2-1
TGTGCCAGCAGTTTAGGCACGGGCGAGCAGTACTTC,CASSLGTGEQYF,TRBV27,-,-,TRBJ2-7
TGTGCCAGCAGCCAAGGAGGGACAGGGCACTACGAGCAGTACTTC,CASSQGGTGHYEQYF,TRBV5-8,TRBD1,-,TRBJ2-7
TGTGCCAGCAGGGGTCCGGGACAGCCTCATTCTAGCACAGATACGCAGTATTTT,CASRGPGQPHSSTDTQYF,TRBV2,TRBD1,-,TRBJ2-3
TGTGCCAGTAGTATTTTAGCGGGAGAAGGTGAGCAGTTCTTC,CASSILAGEGEQFF,TRBV19,TRBD2,-,TRBJ2-1
TGTGCCAGCAGTTTCAGCGCGGGGGATAGCAATCAGCCCCAGCATTTT,CASSFSAGDSNQPQHF,TRBV27,-,once,TRBJ1-5
TGTGCCGCCACGGGACAGGGGAGCTCCTACGAGCAGTACTTC,CAATGQGSSYEQYF,TRBV10-3,TRBD1,-,TRBJ2-7
TGCGCCAGCAGCCAAGATATCGGACAGGGGAACACTGAAGCTTTCTTT,CASSQDIGQGNTEAFF,TRBV4-3,TRBD1,-,TRBJ1-1
TGTGCCAGCAGCTTGGATATCGCGACAGGGGGCTCACCCCTCCACTTT,CASSLDIATGGSPLHF,TRBV5-4,TRBD1,-,TRBJ1-6
TGTGCCAGCAGCTTAAGCGGGGGAACAGATACGCAGTATTTT,CASSLSGGTDTQYF,TRBV7-9,TRBD2,-,TRBJ2-3
TGTGCCAGCAGCTTATGGGGGCATACCTCTGGAAACACCATATATTTT,CASSLWGHTSGNTIYF,TRBV7-6,-,-,TRBJ1-3
TGTGCCAGCTCACCAGACAGCACTAATGAAAAACTGTTTTTT,CASSPDSTNEKLFF,TRBV18,-,medium-sized,TRBJ1-4
TGTGCCAGCAGCGGGAGCTCTGGGGAGCTGTTTTTT,CASSGSSGELFF,TRBV9,-,-,TRBJ2-2